This T cell receptor (beta chain) originates from a study of long-term antiretroviral therapy in people with HIV. A minimum of one pre-ART and two post-ART PBMC samples existed for each donor. Researchers ran immunoSEQ v3.0 at survey level. Sequencing used immunoSEQ multiplex PCR; TCRdb keeps in-frame clones, though not all of them. This table has some 31,000 clones, almost 95% appearing once. The sequenced sample was unsorted PBMCs, obtained 7.4 years after starting antiretroviral therapy. The clonotype originates from a man aged 50-59 years with HIV.

DNA for the CDR3: TGTGCCAGCACCCGTCCCGGGGAAGACTATGGCTACACCTTC. Translated: CASTRPGEDYGYTF. This chain links TRBV5-6 with TRBJ1-2; D not resolved. In germline, CDR1 is SGHDT, CDR2 YYEEEE. V was trimmed by 6 bases and J by 3 bases, leaving 15 bases between them. CDR3 size: 14 residues.